This TCR beta chain derives from a study of T cell clonality in common variable immunodeficiency. Equal genomic DNA amounts from CVID and control samples were sequenced. Clones were sequenced by immunoSEQ multiplex PCR, and TCRdb holds only the in-frame ones, with some missing. The data show tens of thousands of clones, with none appearing a single time. The CDR3 runs to 15 residues. The germline CDR1 and CDR2 sequences are SNHLY and FYNNEI. Trimming removed 4 bases from V and 5 bases from J; junction bases left unmatched: 7. This clone has just a few counts. Its cognate antigen is unknown. Read data end 3 residues before the CDR3 end; the end is taken from the germline J gene. Findings and caveats of the study: In common variable immunodeficiency, TCR beta chains reportedly carried fewer deletions and N-nucleotide insertions.

Patients had low serum IgG, IgA and/or IgM and specific antibody deficiency. Patients and controls were mostly of Caucasian heritage. Sequenced material: peripheral blood mononuclear cells. This TCR came from a human donor with common variable immunodeficiency. The V call is TRBV2, the J call TRBJ1-5, with 8 bases matching TRBD1. The CDR3 region is CASSARQGKDQPQHF. The DNA read from the CDR3 is TGTGCCAGCAGTGCAAGACAGGGGAAGGATCAGCCC.